This TCR beta chain was found in a study of control samples from healthy donors and cancer patients. Sequencing was performed with immunoSEQ multiplex PCR; in TCRdb, only in-frame clones are kept and a portion is missing. This repertoire shows about 95,000 clones, around 89% found once; its top ten account for around 15%. Trimming left V 0 bases short and J 4 bases short, with 8 bases between. The CDR3 has 14 amino acids. CDR1 and CDR2 from the germline V gene are SGHDT and YYEEEE. The sequence was obtained from a woman between 70 and 85 years old in good health. This chain uses TRBV5-6 with TRBJ1-5; D not certain. What was sequenced was blood. The CDR3 here is CASSLVSGNQPQHF. The CDR3 DNA reads as TGTGCCAGCAGCTTGGTTTCGGGAAATCAGCCCCAGCATTTT.